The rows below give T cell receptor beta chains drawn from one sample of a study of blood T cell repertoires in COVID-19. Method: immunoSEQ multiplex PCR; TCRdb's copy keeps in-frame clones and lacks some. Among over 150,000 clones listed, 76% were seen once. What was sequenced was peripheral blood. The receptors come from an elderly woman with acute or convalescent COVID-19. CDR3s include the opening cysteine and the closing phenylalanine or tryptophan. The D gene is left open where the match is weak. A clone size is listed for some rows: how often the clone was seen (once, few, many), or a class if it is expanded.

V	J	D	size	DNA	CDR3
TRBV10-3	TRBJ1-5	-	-	TGTGCCATCAGTGAGTCAGGCAGGGGTTTGGATCAGCCCCAGCATTTT	CAISESGRGLDQPQHF
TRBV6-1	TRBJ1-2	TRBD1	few	TGTGCCAGCAGTGAAACGGACAGGGGTAACTATGGCTACACCTTC	CASSETDRGNYGYTF
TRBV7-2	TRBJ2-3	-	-	TGTGCCAGCAGCTTAGGAGGAGCAGATACGCAGTATTTT	CASSLGGADTQYF
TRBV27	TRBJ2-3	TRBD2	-	TGTGCCAGCAGTTTTAGCGGGGGGGAGACAGATACGCAGTATTTT	CASSFSGGETDTQYF
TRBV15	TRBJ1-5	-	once	TGTGCCACCAGCAGCGAGGTTTACCAGCCCCAGCATTTT	CATSSEVYQPQHF
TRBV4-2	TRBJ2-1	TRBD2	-	TGTGCCAGCAGCTGGAAGACTAGCGGGGGTGTGGGCGAGCAGTTCTTC	CASSWKTSGGVGEQFF
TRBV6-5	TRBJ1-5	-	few	TGTGCCAGCAGCCCGAGAGATAGCAATCAGCCCCAGCATTTT	CASSPRDSNQPQHF
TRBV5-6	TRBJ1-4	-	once	TGTGCCAGCAGCTTGTTCGTCAGGGGAGCAACTAATGAAAAACTGTTTTTT	CASSLFVRGATNEKLFF
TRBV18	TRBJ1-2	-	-	TGTGCCAGCTCAACCCAGTTCGGCTACACCTTC	CASSTQFGYTF
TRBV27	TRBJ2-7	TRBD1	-	TGTGCCAGCAGCCGGGACAGGGGCTACGAGCAGTACTTC	CASSRDRGYEQYF
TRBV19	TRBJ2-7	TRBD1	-	TGTGCCAGTAGTCCGGCAGGGGGCAACACAGTCTACGAGCAGTACTTC	CASSPAGGNTVYEQYF
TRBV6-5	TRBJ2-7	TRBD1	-	TGTGCCAGCAGGGCCCCGGGACAGGGTTCGATGGAAGAGTACTTC	CASRAPGQGSMEEYF
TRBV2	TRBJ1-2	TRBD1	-	TGTGCCAGCAAATGGGACAGGGAGAATGGCTACACCTTC	CASKWDRENGYTF
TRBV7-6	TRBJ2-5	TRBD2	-	TGTGCCAGCAGCTTAAGAGCTGGGGGGACTAGCGGGGGGCTGGAGACCCAGTACTTC	CASSLRAGGTSGGLETQYF
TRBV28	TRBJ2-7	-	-	TGTGCCAGCAGTTTAGGGGTTAGCGGATACGAGCAGTACTTC	CASSLGVSGYEQYF
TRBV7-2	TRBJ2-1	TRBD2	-	TGTGCCAGCAGCCCCCGGACTAGCGGGAGGAGGGATGAGCAGTTCTTC	CASSPRTSGRRDEQFF
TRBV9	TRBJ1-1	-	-	TGTGCCAGCAGCGTAGAAGGCAGCCCCGAGGATGGAGCTTTCTTT	CASSVEGSPEDGAFF
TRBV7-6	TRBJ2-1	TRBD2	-	TGTGCCAGCAGCTCCATAGCGGGGGCGTCCTTGGAGGAGCAGTTCTTC	CASSSIAGASLEEQFF
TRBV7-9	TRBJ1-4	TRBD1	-	TGTGCCAGCAGCTCAGGGACAGCGGGTGGAAAACTGTTTTTT	CASSSGTAGGKLFF
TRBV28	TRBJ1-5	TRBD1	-	TGTGCCAGCAGTTCCTACAGGGGCGGGAATCAGCCCCAGCATTTT	CASSSYRGGNQPQHF
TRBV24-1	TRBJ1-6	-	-	TGTGCCACCAGACTAATGACAGGTTATAATTCACCCCTCCACTTT	CATRLMTGYNSPLHF
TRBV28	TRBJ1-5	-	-	TGTGCCAGCGACTTGGGGGGGGCTCAGGAGGACAATCAGCCCCAGCATTTT	CASDLGGAQEDNQPQHF
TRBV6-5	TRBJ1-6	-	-	TGTGCCAGCAGTTACGATCCACTCGATTCACCCCTCCACTTT	CASSYDPLDSPLHF
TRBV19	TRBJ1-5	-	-	TGTGCCAGTAGTCTTATAGTCAATCAGCCCCAGCATTTT	CASSLIVNQPQHF
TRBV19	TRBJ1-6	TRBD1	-	TGTGCCAGTAGTATACCCGGACAGGGGACGACACCCCTCCACTTT	CASSIPGQGTTPLHF
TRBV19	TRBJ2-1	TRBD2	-	TGTGCCAGTAGTACTTTTGCCAGCCGGGACTACGACAATGAGCAGTTCTTC	CASSTFASRDYDNEQFF
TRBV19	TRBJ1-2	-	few	TGTGCCAGTACCCCGGCAGGGATAGCTAACTATGGCTACACCTTC	CASTPAGIANYGYTF
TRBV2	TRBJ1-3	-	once	TGTGCCAGCAGTGACGGACTACTGGGAAACACCATATATTTT	CASSDGLLGNTIYF
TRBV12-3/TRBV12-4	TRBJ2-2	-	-	-	CASSFLETGELFF
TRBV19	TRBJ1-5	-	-	TGTGCCAGTAGTACCCCGGGGGAGGGCGGTCAGCCCCAGCATTTT	CASSTPGEGGQPQHF
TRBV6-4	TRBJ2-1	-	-	TGTGCCAGCAGCCGGGATTTTTACAATGAGCAGTTCTTC	CASSRDFYNEQFF
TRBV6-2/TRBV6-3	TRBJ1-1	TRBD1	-	TGTGCCAGCAGCCTCACCCGGACAGGCGAAGCTTTCTTT	CASSLTRTGEAFF
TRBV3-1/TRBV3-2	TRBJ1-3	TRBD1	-	TGTGCCAGCAGCCAGAGACAGGGGACTGGAAACACCATATATTTT	CASSQRQGTGNTIYF
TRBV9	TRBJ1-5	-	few	TGTGCCAGCAGCGTAGGTGAGGCTAGGGGGCCCCAGCATTTT	CASSVGEARGPQHF
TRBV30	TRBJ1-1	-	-	TGTGCCTGGAGTGTAGCACGGAACACTGAAGCTTTCTTT	CAWSVARNTEAFF
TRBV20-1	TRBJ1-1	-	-	TGCAGTGCTAGTTCGGTGAACACTGAAGCTTTCTTT	CSASSVNTEAFF
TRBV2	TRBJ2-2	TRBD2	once	TGTGCCAGCAGACGATCCCCCGGGACTACAATCACCGGGGAGCTGTTTTTT	CASRRSPGTTITGELFF
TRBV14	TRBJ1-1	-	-	TGTGCCAGCAGCCAAGATTTGGGAGGGGGAATGAACACTGAAGCTTTCTTT	CASSQDLGGGMNTEAFF
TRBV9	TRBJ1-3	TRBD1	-	TGTGCCAGCAGCGTATCGGCTAGACAGGGTAGCTCTGGAAACACCATATATTTT	CASSVSARQGSSGNTIYF
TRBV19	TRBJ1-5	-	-	TGTGCCAGTACCCAACTTACAGGGTACAATCAGCCCCAGCATTTT	CASTQLTGYNQPQHF